This T cell receptor beta chain comes out of a study of HIV-infected children after antiretroviral therapy interruption (dated by TCRdb to about 2019). About the full investigation: Eight children were included: four on planned treatment interruption and four on continuous treatment, all with CD4+ count above 500 and viral load below 50 copies/ml. The interruption group had a median age of roughly 8.9 years, and the continuous treatment group had a median age of around 8 years. Exposure to EBV and CMV had been recorded for most participating children. Samples from the interruption arm were taken at week 0, at week 12, at the end of interruption (week 24 or 48), and about 3 years after the study ended. Continuous-treatment samples were analyzed from corresponding weeks 0, 48 and 150. Alongside measurements of thymic output, the study compared TCR repertoires of children on planned treatment interruption with TCR repertoires of children on continuous antiretroviral treatment.

The treatment or condition label, read with the paper, signifies: PENTA 11 planned treatment interruption arm or continuous ART arm. The participants, all children from the United Kingdom aged 2 to 15 years, had been on at least three-drug ART for a minimum of 24 weeks. Cryopreserved PBMCs with at least 5 million viable cells were required; a handful of candidate patients were excluded for low viable PBMC yield. Using a FACSAria III cell sorter, naive CD4+ CD45RA+ CD45RO- T cells were FACS-sorted out of thawed PBMCs. The sorted cells were fixed, and RNA was then extracted with the RNeasy FFPE kit and afterward with the RNeasy Micro kit. CDR3 length: 17 amino acids, cysteine to phenylalanine. Only CDR3 DNA remains: 51 bases, in frame from the first base. V and J are truncated by 5 bases and 0 bases respectively, leaving an intervening sequence of 17 bases. The CDR1 and CDR2 encoded by the germline V gene are SGHTA and FQGNSA.

Library construction relied on 3' RACE. TCR libraries were constructed from RNA with a 3' RACE protocol that used unique molecular identifiers to correct for PCR amplification bias. Amplicon libraries were pooled in groups of up to 12 and sequenced on an Illumina MiSeq using v2 2x250 paired-end chemistry. The original methods were these. Reads were processed with Decombinator for assignment of V and J genes and CDR3, and barcode-based correction of errors and PCR bias was applied. Repertoires were subsampled to equal depth before Gini coefficients were calculated with the R ineq package. GLIPH, Hamming distance and a shared triplet metric were used to assess CDR3 similarity. In TCRdb, the public reads were trimmed at Q25 with fastp and aligned with MiXCR, with productive beta chains retained. Identical CDR3 protein sequences are pooled into one entry, listed with their most common genes and DNA. What appears here as the V and J calls and clone size reflects TCRdb's work, not the paper's. This sample comprises tens of thousands of distinct CDR3 sequences, approximately 6.1% of them detected only once. Of the sample, approximately 1% is held by the ten largest clones.

This clonotype has ten or more counts. Its recognized antigen is unknown. The record has no base qualities; no much larger clone is one base away. Here is what the overall study found, with its caveats: The naive CD4+ Gini coefficient rose by the end of treatment interruption, suggesting clonal expansion, and returned to baseline by 3 years. The small number of patients is a limitation of the study, so the data should be interpreted with caution. Sorted CD45RA+ naive cells might include minor non-naive CD45RA+ populations such as EMRA or stem memory cells. In naive CD4+ repertoires of PTI patients, CDR3 sharing between time points fell after interruption began; many sequences were shared between end of interruption and 3 years later.

The chain uses TRBV7-2 and TRBJ2-4; a weak D assignment points to TRBD1 (5 bases agree). The TCR sequence derives from a pool of human donors with HIV. The sequences come from CD45RA+ CD4+ T cells from PBMCs, pooled from several time points, collected from a donor given antiretroviral therapy, either interrupted or continuous. Interpreted using the paper, the cell subset or site label stands for: naive CD4+ CD45RA+ CD45RO- T cells. Read as DNA, the sequence is TGTGCCAGCAGCACAACCGACAGAGCACTAGCCAAAAACATTCAGTACTTC. Its protein product is CASSTTDRALAKNIQYF.